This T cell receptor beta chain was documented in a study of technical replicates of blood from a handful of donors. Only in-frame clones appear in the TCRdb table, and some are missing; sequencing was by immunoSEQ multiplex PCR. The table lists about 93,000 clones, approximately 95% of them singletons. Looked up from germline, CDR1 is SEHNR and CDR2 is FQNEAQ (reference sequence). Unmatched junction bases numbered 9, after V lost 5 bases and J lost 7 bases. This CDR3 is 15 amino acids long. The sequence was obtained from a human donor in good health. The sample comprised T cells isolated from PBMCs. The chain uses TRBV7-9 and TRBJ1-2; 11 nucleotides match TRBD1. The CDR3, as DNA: TGTGCCAGCAGCCCTTTACCGGGACAGGGGGGTGGCTACACCTTC. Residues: CASSPLPGQGGGYTF.